The 15 T cell receptor beta chains in this list originate from one sample, sequenced in a study of cytomegalovirus exposure and HLA in healthy donors. Primers for the PCR totalled 60 Vbeta and 13 Jbeta. TCRdb's table, derived via immunoSEQ multiplex PCR, lists solely in-frame clones and lacks some. The sample yields 100,000 to 150,000 clones, around two thirds seen once. Sample: PBMCs. The receptors come from a human donor in good health.

J is TRBJ2-2 and V is TRBV27; 8 bases align to TRBD2. Germline V gives CDR1 MNHEY, CDR2 SMNVEV (reference sequence). V was pared by 3 bases and J by 7 bases, with 7 bases of the junction left unmatched. This CDR3 has 15 residues. The CDR3 DNA follows: TGTGCCAGCAGTTTCGACGGGAGGGCCGTCGGGGAGCTGTTTTTT. Encoded protein: CASSFDGRAVGELFF.

The J gene is TRBJ1-1, the V gene TRBV28, with a weak D call TRBD1 (5 bases). The CDR3 extends over 14 amino acids. The V end was cut by 4 bases, the J end by 1 base, with 10 bases between. Per the germline V gene, CDR1 is MDHEN and CDR2 is SYDVKM. The CDR3 DNA is TGTGCCAGCAGTTCAGCAGGGCCGAACACTGAAGCTTTCTTT. The encoded protein is CASSSAGPNTEAFF.

The V and J genes are TRBV10-2 and TRBJ2-7; 11 bases agree with TRBD1. The length of the CDR3 is 15 residues. Germline CDR1 WSHSY, CDR2 SAAADI. The junction had 9 bases not matched to a gene; V was cut back by 2 bases and J by 9 bases. CDR3 coding DNA: TGCGCCAGCAGTGAGACTGGACAGGGGGCGGCTGGGCAGTACTTC. Translated, it gives CASSETGQGAAGQYF.

The CDR3 protein is CASSPRLAGGITGELFF. For the CDR3, the DNA is TGTGCCAGCTCACCACGACTAGCGGGGGGGATCACCGGGGAGCTGTTTTTT. The rearrangement uses TRBV18 and TRBJ2-2; TRBD2 matches at 14 bases. The CDR3 has 17 residues. J lost 4 bases, V lost 1 base, and 2 bases had no gene match. The germline gives CDR1 KGHSH, CDR2 LQKENI.

V gene TRBV4-3 combines with J gene TRBJ1-5, with 9 bases aligning to TRBD1. The CDR3 totals 15 residues. Germline assignment: CDR1 LGHNA and CDR2 YSLEER. With V trimmed by 3 bases and J by 6 bases, 6 bases remained unmatched. DNA for the CDR3: TGCGCCAGCAGCCAGGAACAGGGGGCAAGTCAGCCCCAGCATTTT. It is translated as CASSQEQGASQPQHF.

The CDR3 reads CASSQGSYNEQFF. DNA for the CDR3: TGTGCCAGCAGTCAGGGCTCCTACAATGAGCAGTTCTTC. The chain joins TRBV6-1 to TRBJ2-1; D perhaps matches TRBD1 (5 bases). The CDR3 is 13 amino acids. Per the germline V gene, CDR1 is MNHNS and CDR2 is SASEGT. Trimming left V 5 bases short and J 0 bases short, with 5 bases between.

This rearrangement joins TRBV4-3 to TRBJ2-2, with 11 bases aligning to TRBD1. Germline trimming cut 3 bases from V and 7 bases from J; bases unmatched to any gene: 4. The CDR3 covers 15 residues. The V gene's germline CDR1 is LGHNA and CDR2 YSLEER. CDR3 in DNA: TGCGCCAGCAGCCACCTGGACAGGGGGCTCGGGGAGCTGTTTTTT. Encoded protein: CASSHLDRGLGELFF.

The chain joins TRBV25-1 to TRBJ2-1; 11 nucleotides agree with TRBD2. The trim removed 2 bases at V and 10 bases at J, leaving 13 bases unmatched. In germline, CDR1 is MGHDK, CDR2 SYGVNS. CDR3 length equals 17 residues. CDR3 loop: CASSERLVLAGVGEQFF. The CDR3 DNA reads as TGTGCCAGCAGTGAAAGATTGGTACTAGCGGGAGTTGGGGAGCAGTTCTTC.

The V and J genes are TRBV5-1 and TRBJ2-7; 7 positions match TRBD1. J gave up 9 bases and V 4 bases, and 13 bases lay outside the gene matches. Germline values: CDR1 SGHRS, CDR2 YFSETQ. The CDR3 extends over 14 amino acids. The CDR3 nucleotides read TGCGCCAGCAGCGTAGAGACAGGGTTAGCGTCGCAGTACTTC. The encoded protein is CASSVETGLASQYF.

V is TRBV28 and J is TRBJ2-3; 7 bases fit TRBD2. Per germline, CDR1 MDHEN and CDR2 SYDVKM. The CDR3 has 15 amino acids. The V and J ends lost 6 bases and 2 bases, in that order; junction bases with no gene match: 8. The CDR3 here is CASSQSGTFTDTQYF. The CDR3 bases are TGTGCCAGCAGCCAAAGCGGGACGTTCACAGATACGCAGTATTTT. The full variable domain, with the rest looked up from reference TRBV28 and TRBJ2-3, is DVKVTQSSRYLVKRTGEKVFLECVQDMDHENMFWYRQDPGLGLRLIYFSYDVKMKEKGDIPEGYSVSREKKERFSLILESASTNQTSMYLCASSQSGTFTDTQYFGPGTRLTVL.

The chain is built from TRBV19 and TRBJ2-3; D is ambiguous. The CDR3 spans 16 residues. Germline V gene data show CDR1 as LNHDA and CDR2 as SQIVND (reference sequence). V was shortened by 11 bases and J by 0 bases, with 21 bases between the two germline ends. The CDR3 DNA is TGTGCCTATCATCCGGGTGGAGCCCCCAGCACAGATACGCAGTATTTT. Residues: CAYHPGGAPSTDTQYF.

The V gene is TRBV6-6, the J gene TRBJ2-7; unclear D gene. CDR3 length: 13 residues. The germline V gene encodes CDR1 MNHNY and CDR2 SVGAGI (reference sequence). Trimming took off 1 base at V and 3 bases at J, with 7 bases between the two ends. The CDR3 DNA reads TGTGCCAGCAGTTACTTGGAGAACTACGAGCAGTACTTC. Translating gives CASSYLENYEQYF.

The rearrangement joins TRBV4-3 to TRBJ2-3; TRBD2 matches 10 bases. The ends lost 1 base at V and 5 bases at J; junction bases unmatched: 15. Germline CDR1 is LGHNA and CDR2 is YSLEER. The CDR3 extends over 19 amino acids. The CDR3 here is CASSQGPSGGTRNGDTQYF. DNA of the CDR3: TGCGCCAGCAGCCAAGGTCCTAGCGGGGGTACGAGGAATGGAGATACGCAGTATTTT.

The chain combines TRBV28 with TRBJ2-3; D uncertain. The germline gives CDR1 MDHEN, CDR2 SYDVKM. V lost 6 bases and J lost 5, with 15 bases in between. The CDR3 loop spans 14 amino acids. The CDR3 spells CASSPPQSGDTQYF. CDR3 DNA: TGTGCCAGCAGCCCACCTCAATCGGGAGATACGCAGTATTTT. Combining the CDR3 with reference TRBV28 and TRBJ2-3 gives the whole variable domain DVKVTQSSRYLVKRTGEKVFLECVQDMDHENMFWYRQDPGLGLRLIYFSYDVKMKEKGDIPEGYSVSREKKERFSLILESASTNQTSMYLCASSPPQSGDTQYFGPGTRLTVL.

J is TRBJ2-6 and V is TRBV7-9; 8 bases are a match to TRBD1. Losses at the gene ends were 2 bases for V and 0 bases for J; bases not matched to a gene: 9. Per the germline V gene, CDR1 is SEHNR and CDR2 is FQNEAQ (reference sequence). The CDR3 has 19 amino acids. The CDR3 nucleotides are TGTGCCAGCAGCTTATATGGGACAGGTGTCTTCTCTGGGGCCAACGTCCTGACTTTC. Amino acids: CASSLYGTGVFSGANVLTF.